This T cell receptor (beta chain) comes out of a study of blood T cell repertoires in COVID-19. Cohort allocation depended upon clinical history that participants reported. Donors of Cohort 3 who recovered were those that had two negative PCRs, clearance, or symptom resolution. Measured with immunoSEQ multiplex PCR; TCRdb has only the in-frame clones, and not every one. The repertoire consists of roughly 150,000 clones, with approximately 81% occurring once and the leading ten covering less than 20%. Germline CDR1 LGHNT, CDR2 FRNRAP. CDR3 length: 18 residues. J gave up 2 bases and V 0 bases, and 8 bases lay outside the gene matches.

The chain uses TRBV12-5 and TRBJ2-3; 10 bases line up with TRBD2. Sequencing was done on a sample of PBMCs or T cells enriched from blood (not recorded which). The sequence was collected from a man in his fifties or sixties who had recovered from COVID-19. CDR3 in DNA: TGTGCTAGTGGTTTGGTTGCACTGACTAGCGGGCCCACAGATACGCAGTATTTT. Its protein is CASGLVALTSGPTDTQYF.